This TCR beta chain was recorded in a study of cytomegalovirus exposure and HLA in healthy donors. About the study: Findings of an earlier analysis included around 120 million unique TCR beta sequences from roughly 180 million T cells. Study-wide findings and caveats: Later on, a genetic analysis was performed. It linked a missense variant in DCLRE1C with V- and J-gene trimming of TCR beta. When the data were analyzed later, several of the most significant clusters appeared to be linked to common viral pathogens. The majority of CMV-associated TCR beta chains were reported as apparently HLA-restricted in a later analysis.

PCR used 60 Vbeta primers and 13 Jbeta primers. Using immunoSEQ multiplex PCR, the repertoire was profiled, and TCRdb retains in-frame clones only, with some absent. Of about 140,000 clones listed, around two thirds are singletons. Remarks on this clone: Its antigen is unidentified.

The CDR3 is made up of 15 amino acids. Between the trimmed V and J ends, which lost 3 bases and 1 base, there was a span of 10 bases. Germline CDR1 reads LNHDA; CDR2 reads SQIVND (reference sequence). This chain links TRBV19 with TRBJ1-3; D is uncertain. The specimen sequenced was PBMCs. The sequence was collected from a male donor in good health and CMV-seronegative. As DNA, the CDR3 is TGTGCCAGTAGTATCTACGGGAAATCTGGAAACACCATATATTTT. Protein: CASSIYGKSGNTIYF. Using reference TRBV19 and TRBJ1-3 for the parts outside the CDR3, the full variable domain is DGGITQSPKYLFRKEGQNVTLSCEQNLNHDAMYWYRQDPGQGLRLIYYSQIVNDFQKGDIAEGYSVSREKKESFPLTVTSAQKNPTAFYLCASSIYGKSGNTIYFGEGSWLTVV.